This is a list of T cell receptor beta chains from one sample in a study of T cells in tuberculosis. Measured with immunoSEQ multiplex PCR; TCRdb has only the in-frame clones, and not every one. The sample lists 37,000 or so clones; 90% to 95% were seen once. Sequenced: PBMCs. The source of these receptors is a donor under 30 with latent tuberculosis or without tuberculosis infection. Some clones in this sample may be carry-over from other donors' samples. The CDR3 runs from the conserved cysteine through the conserved F or W. Fields, in order: J gene, V gene, CDR3 protein.

j_call: TRBJ2-3
v_call: TRBV10-3
cdr3_aa: CAIGGEASGYTDTQYF

j_call: TRBJ2-3
v_call: TRBV19
cdr3_aa: CASSKLGVDTDTQYF

j_call: TRBJ1-2
v_call: TRBV7-6
cdr3_aa: CASSRDRPSYTF

j_call: TRBJ1-1
v_call: TRBV27
cdr3_aa: CASSLSGTGGRYTEAFF

j_call: TRBJ2-3
v_call: TRBV30
cdr3_aa: CAWSSGLAGVTDTQYF

j_call: TRBJ2-1
v_call: TRBV5-6
cdr3_aa: CASLKYGQGASEQFF

j_call: TRBJ2-1
v_call: TRBV4-3
cdr3_aa: CASSQFQRRGVPVGPYNEQFF

j_call: TRBJ1-1
v_call: TRBV5-1
cdr3_aa: CASSSQAVDTEAFF

j_call: TRBJ2-5
v_call: TRBV4-3
cdr3_aa: CASSQEGPWEGGETQYF

j_call: TRBJ1-2
v_call: TRBV6-5
cdr3_aa: CASSSGGPEYGYTF

j_call: TRBJ1-1
v_call: TRBV6-4
cdr3_aa: CASSDSSRGSTTEAFF

j_call: TRBJ1-2
v_call: TRBV27
cdr3_aa: CASSSHRGGYTF

j_call: TRBJ1-1
v_call: TRBV7-9
cdr3_aa: CASSPSGGTEAFF

j_call: TRBJ2-1
v_call: TRBV25-1
cdr3_aa: CASSDHGFNEQFF

j_call: TRBJ1-1
v_call: TRBV29-1
cdr3_aa: CSVEDNKNTEAFF

j_call: TRBJ2-2
v_call: TRBV12-5
cdr3_aa: CASGGTATFRTGELFF

j_call: TRBJ1-3
v_call: TRBV7-2
cdr3_aa: CASSARVGAGNTIYF

j_call: TRBJ2-2
v_call: TRBV5-6
cdr3_aa: CASSLVRQGFTGELFF

j_call: TRBJ2-3
v_call: TRBV29-1
cdr3_aa: CSVEEPRTGFPTDTQYF

j_call: TRBJ1-4
v_call: TRBV2
cdr3_aa: CASSEDFTNEKLFF

j_call: TRBJ2-3
v_call: TRBV25-1
cdr3_aa: CASSEEGYLTDTQYF

j_call: TRBJ1-2
v_call: TRBV6-5
cdr3_aa: CASSYGAGANYGYTF

j_call: TRBJ1-5
v_call: TRBV4-1
cdr3_aa: CASSQPWGQEQPQHF

j_call: TRBJ1-5
v_call: TRBV28
cdr3_aa: CASSRGGGNQPQHF

j_call: TRBJ2-1
v_call: TRBV12-5
cdr3_aa: CASGLGVSSYNEQFF

j_call: TRBJ1-6
v_call: TRBV6-5
cdr3_aa: CASSDWTGGPLHF

j_call: TRBJ2-7
v_call: TRBV9
cdr3_aa: CASSVGEGAPYEQYF

j_call: TRBJ2-7
v_call: TRBV2
cdr3_aa: CASSEARQVYEQYF

j_call: TRBJ2-3
v_call: TRBV5-4
cdr3_aa: CASSLQAGVSDTQYF

j_call: TRBJ1-5
v_call: TRBV7-2
cdr3_aa: CASSIPWTGRNQPQHF

j_call: TRBJ2-3
v_call: TRBV5-1
cdr3_aa: CASSLKDRGQDTQYF

j_call: TRBJ2-3
v_call: TRBV19
cdr3_aa: CASSALAGGTTDTQYF

j_call: TRBJ2-5
v_call: TRBV11-1
cdr3_aa: CASRSRQGQETQYF

j_call: TRBJ2-7
v_call: TRBV6-1
cdr3_aa: CASGYTYEQYF

j_call: TRBJ2-5
v_call: TRBV19
cdr3_aa: CASRSDRGDKTQYF

j_call: TRBJ1-2
v_call: TRBV19
cdr3_aa: CASSRPGQGVGGYTF

j_call: TRBJ1-4
v_call: TRBV7-2
cdr3_aa: CASSLDRRSGWEKLFF

j_call: TRBJ1-1
v_call: TRBV5-1
cdr3_aa: CAFQLGRRENTEAFF

j_call: TRBJ1-2
v_call: TRBV5-1
cdr3_aa: CASRPDSSDHYGYTF

j_call: TRBJ2-5
v_call: TRBV29-1
cdr3_aa: CSTGGVETQYF

j_call: TRBJ2-3
v_call: TRBV27
cdr3_aa: CASSPRTALTDTQYF

j_call: TRBJ1-5
v_call: TRBV18
cdr3_aa: CASSPDSDNQPQHF

j_call: TRBJ1-2
v_call: TRBV4-1
cdr3_aa: CASSQAGLPYGYTF

j_call: TRBJ1-2
v_call: TRBV10-3
cdr3_aa: CAIRKTGALAPYGYTF

j_call: TRBJ1-1
v_call: TRBV21-1
cdr3_aa: CASTPGGSNTEAFF

j_call: TRBJ2-1
v_call: TRBV7-2
cdr3_aa: CASSIGLAGVSSYNEQFF

j_call: TRBJ1-4
v_call: TRBV7-2
cdr3_aa: CASSPRLRSGLFF

j_call: TRBJ2-2
v_call: TRBV11-2
cdr3_aa: CASRPPGTGLAGELFF

j_call: TRBJ1-1
v_call: TRBV19
cdr3_aa: CASSIDRWTEAFF

j_call: TRBJ1-5
v_call: TRBV21-1
cdr3_aa: CASSKGQQPQHF

j_call: TRBJ1-4
v_call: TRBV5-1
cdr3_aa: CASSRGQNNEKLFF

j_call: TRBJ1-2
v_call: TRBV5-6
cdr3_aa: CASRSGTGAGYTF

j_call: TRBJ2-5
v_call: TRBV7-2
cdr3_aa: CASSLAVAGSRQETQYF

j_call: TRBJ2-7
v_call: TRBV7-8
cdr3_aa: CASSLSSGRAYEQYF

j_call: TRBJ2-1
v_call: TRBV5-1
cdr3_aa: CASSPGTSGGFTYNEQFF

j_call: TRBJ1-2
v_call: TRBV5-1
cdr3_aa: CASSLAKPGTGGKYGYTF

j_call: TRBJ1-3
v_call: TRBV7-2
cdr3_aa: CASSLDSTLGNTIYF

j_call: TRBJ1-2
v_call: TRBV20-1
cdr3_aa: CSARDNYGYTF

j_call: TRBJ1-2
v_call: TRBV4-3
cdr3_aa: CASSQGDFSSGGYTF